Below, one T cell receptor (beta chain) is given with its context. What it binds is unknown. The data stem from a study of shared clonotypes between healthy human individuals. Whole-study context: A donor's plate count was three for CD4 naive and three for CD4 memory; CD8 naive had two and CD8 memory one.

Study results and caveats: Relative to their counterparts shared across all four donors, non-shared clonotypes exhibited diminished generation probabilities. Memory subsets had estimated richness that was generally smaller than that of naive subsets.

Assay: immunoSEQ multiplex PCR; the TCRdb copy retains only in-frame clones and omits some. The data contain millions of clones, 85% to 95% of them singletons. The CDR3 has 16 residues. Per the germline V gene, CDR1 is LGHNA and CDR2 is YSLEER. V shed 0 bases and J shed 2 bases, with 12 bases lying between them. All the donors were Caucasian adults who lived in Nashville, Tennessee. The source is a man in his late teens or twenties in good health. Some clones in this sample may be carry-over from other donors' samples. Source material: naive CD4+ T cells from PBMCs. Subset defined: CD45RA+ positively selected. This rearrangement joins TRBV4-3 to TRBJ2-3; D remains ambiguous. CDR3 sequence reads: CASSQDPQAVTDTQYF. In nucleotides, the CDR3 is TGCGCCAGCAGCCAAGATCCCCAGGCCGTCACAGATACGCAGTATTTT.